This T cell receptor (beta chain) was sequenced for a study of CD8 T cells in Susac syndrome. RNA totalling roughly 0.45 to 1 ug underwent reverse transcription with random hexamers. An immunoSEQ multiplex PCR amplified TCR beta CDR3 over 54 Vbeta and 13 Jbeta. Each CDR3 protein is one row after TCRdb ran MiXCR on the immunoSEQ multiplex PCR reads. The repertoire holds 150,000 to 200,000 distinct CDR3 sequences, with roughly 92% as singletons. The T cells that were sequenced for TCR beta were CD8+ and CD4+ cells from blood. Deletions cut 0 bases from V and 8 bases from J, with 11 bases between. CDR3 length: 13 amino acids. The germline CDR1 and CDR2 sequences are SGHDT and YYEEEE.

The V call is TRBV5-6, the J call TRBJ1-2; D is ambiguous. Sequenced material: CD4+ T cells from PBMCs. This receptor was identified in a human donor in good health. CDR3 loop: CASSLDEGYGYTF. CDR3 DNA: TGTGCCAGCAGCTTGGATGAGGGATACGGCTACACCTTC.